This T cell receptor (beta chain) was obtained from a study of graft-versus-host responses after intestinal transplantation. Across the whole study: Anti-thymocyte globulin served as induction for all recipients, who then took tacrolimus and steroids for around 3 years.

Profiling relied on immunoSEQ multiplex PCR, and the TCRdb table lists in-frame clones only, not all of them. The data show 9,900 or so clones, approximately 92% seen once. The length of the CDR3 is 13 residues. Germline-derived CDR1 and CDR2 are SNHLY and FYNNEI. Germline trimming cut 6 bases from V and 3 bases from J; bases unmatched to any gene: 2. The TCR originated in a human patient who received an intestinal transplant, so some T cells may come from the graft donor. The chain uses TRBV2 and TRBJ2-5, with 9 bases fitting TRBD1. Material: PBMCs, obtained approximately 40 days after intestinal transplantation. CDR3 coding DNA: TGTGCCAGCAGCCGACAGGGGGAAGAGACCCAGTACTTC. Amino acid sequence: CASSRQGEETQYF.